These T cell receptor beta chains were read from a single sample in a study of T cells in Graves' hyperthyroidism and ophthalmopathy. Each CDR3 protein is one row after TCRdb ran MiXCR on the multiplex PCR reads. The sample contains around 620,000 distinct CDR3 sequences, approximately 14% of which appear only once. Sequencing was performed on blood. The receptors shown here come from a young woman with Graves' ophthalmopathy. Each CDR3 is given with its conserved first and last residue. Size is omitted from some rows. Given values are once, few, many or a class for expanded clones.

V gene,clone size,CDR3 protein
TRBV24-1,few,CATRSGGQGYGYTF
TRBV5-1,many,CASSGGTTGGGYEQYF
TRBV20-1,few,CSAAPAESGWDPTEAFF
TRBV18,many,CASSPSPVDEQFF
TRBV5-1,many,CASSLWGPPGTDTQYF
TRBV30,many,CAWRTSGSTDTQYF
TRBV14,many,CASSQDDANTGYTF
TRBV5-1,many,CASSLARGSDEQFF
TRBV6-2/TRBV6-3,many,CASSYSRTSGKYNEQFF
TRBV7-2,few,CASSFGGPYGGEQFF
TRBV5-1,many,CASSLLGESTDTQYF
TRBV2,many,CASRLGLALLDTQYF
TRBV29-1,.,CSGGTGTGSYNEQFF
TRBV28,few,CASSKGLADSSGANVLTF
TRBV11-1,.,CASSYGTINSPLHF
TRBV10-3,many,CAAGPGRIEKLFF
TRBV12-3/TRBV12-4,few,CASRPEDRLNTEAFF
TRBV11-2,many,CASSFLPGRDTEAFF
TRBV29-1,.,CSVVQGTGELFF
TRBV7-9,.,CASSTRSGRTDTQYF
TRBV3-1,many,CASSQDSGSSYNEQFF
TRBV5-6,many,CASDGRRTSGLDTQYF
TRBV7-9,once,CAGYTRGSTEAFF
TRBV6-1,many,CASSYGLAGANYNEQFF
TRBV6-1,many,CASRPGTSGRGETQYF
TRBV28,many,CASSLWSTSYNEQFF
TRBV3-1,many,CASSRRPGQGTGSVGELFF
TRBV7-9,many,CASSLAQGRPFF
TRBV2,many,CASSLSAGGFPGELFF
TRBV29-1,many,CSVLTGLQSYEQYF
TRBV20-1,many,CSARDGRSSGSGAAEQYF
TRBV6-1,many,CASSIPGQGDEQYF
TRBV19,few,CATQDRADYEQYF
TRBV24-1,many,CATSDLGPSGNTGELFF
TRBV4-3,few,CASSQERGNYGYTF
TRBV7-9,.,CASTRRGLGYTF
TRBV9,.,CASVAAGLAGSEQYF
TRBV28,.,CASSLRTAYNEQFF
TRBV2,many,CASSGTGGGYGYTF
TRBV7-9,many,CASSTGARAYNEQFF
TRBV29-1,few,CSVEELRSEQFF
TRBV11-2,.,CASSLDFSGNTIYF
TRBV27,.,CASSRMTSGISQETQYF
TRBV7-9,few,CASSFAGLNSPLHF
TRBV6-1,few,CASREDRGGSYGYTF
TRBV30,few,CAWRAAGGPNIQYF
TRBV3-1,many,CASSHGTSYMNEQFF
TRBV3-1,many,CASSPGLAGTGELFF
TRBV3-1,many,CASSPGQSLDEQYF
TRBV25-1,.,CASSSKKGHDSTDTQYF
TRBV7-2,many,CASKDTGANVLTF
TRBV20-1,few,CSAREREAHSPLHF
TRBV9,few,CASSVGPGSGYEQYF
TRBV19,.,CASSDAGGPYNEQFF
TRBV7-2,many,CASSLAVGVSGNEQFF